These 5 T cell receptor beta chains were all obtained from the same sample, sequenced in a study of regulatory T cells in long-lasting Graves disease. Time point reported: newly diagnosed GD, antithyroid drugs for less than 3 months. RNA isolated from PBMCs was used to make the TCR library. iRepertoire HTBI primers and Arm-PCR of CDR3 regions built TCR beta libraries. TCRdb re-analysed the multiplex PCR reads in MiXCR, keeping a single row per CDR3 protein. The sample carries roughly 560,000 distinct CDR3 sequences, approximately 12% recorded once. The same data also contributed to another study, on T cells in Graves' hyperthyroidism and ophthalmopathy.

The source was peripheral blood mononuclear cells (PBMCs), collected at new diagnosis, from a patient treated with antithyroid drugs. These receptors all come from a woman aged 25-40 years with Graves disease.

This clonotype was observed many times. This chain joins TRBV11-2 and TRBJ2-1; D unclear. Germline CDR1 reads SGHAT; CDR2 reads FQNNGV. The germline V and J ends were trimmed by 3 bases and 10 bases, with 13 bases remaining between them. The CDR3 is 13 residues long. The CDR3 DNA sequence: TGTGCCAGCAGCTTCTCTGGAGCGCCCGAGCAGTTCTTC. This codes for CASSFSGAPEQFF. The full variable domain, completed using reference TRBV11-2 and TRBJ2-1, is EAGVAQSPRYKIIEKRQSVAFWCNPISGHATLYWYQQILGQGPKLLIQFQNNGVVDDSQLPKDRFSAERLKGVDSTLKIQPAKLEDSAVYLCASSFSGAPEQFFGPGTRLTVL.

This clonotype was seen many times. This chain links TRBV5-1 with TRBJ2-7; TRBD1 aligns across 7 bases. The CDR3 extends over 16 amino acids. The J segment lost 4 bases and the V segment lost 3 bases, leaving 13 bases of the junction unmatched. Germline loops: CDR1 SGHRS, CDR2 YFSETQ. CDR3 sequence (DNA): TGCGCCAGCAGCTCGGTATGGGGGACAGCTTATTACGAGCAGTACTTC. Translation: CASSSVWGTAYYEQYF.

This clonotype was recorded many times. V gene TRBV25-1 combines with J gene TRBJ2-2; perhaps TRBD2 as D (5 bases). Trimming shortened V by 0 bases and J by 6 bases, and 17 bases separated the two germline ends. The CDR3 contains 17 residues. CDR1 is MGHDK and CDR2 is SYGVNS in the germline V gene. The CDR3 is CASSEYNADYRSGELFF. The CDR3 bases are TGTGCCAGCAGTGAATATAATGCAGACTATCGGTCCGGGGAGCTGTTTTTT.

This chain connects TRBV7-9 to TRBJ1-4; D is unresolved. The CDR3 consists of 15 residues. Germline CDR1 and CDR2: SEHNR and FQNEAQ (reference sequence). V was cut by 1 base and J by 10 bases, with 16 bases left in between. CDR3 region: CASSLVTTGGGKLFF. For the CDR3, the DNA is TGTGCCAGCAGCTTAGTAACGACCGGTGGTGGAAAACTGTTTTTT.

This clonotype was counted a few times. The chain links TRBV11-2 to TRBJ2-1; D perhaps matches TRBD2 (6 bases). The V gene lost 5 bases and the J gene lost 5 bases, with 19 bases spanning the gap. Germline V CDR1 and CDR2: SGHAT, FQNNGV. The CDR3 consists of 16 residues. The CDR3 loop reads CASSDIMGGINNEQFF. The CDR3 DNA reads as TGTGCCAGCAGCGACATCATGGGAGGAATTAACAATGAGCAGTTCTTC. Complete variable domain (other parts from reference TRBV11-2 and TRBJ2-1): EAGVAQSPRYKIIEKRQSVAFWCNPISGHATLYWYQQILGQGPKLLIQFQNNGVVDDSQLPKDRFSAERLKGVDSTLKIQPAKLEDSAVYLCASSDIMGGINNEQFFGPGTRLTVL.